The T cell receptor beta chain described here comes from a study of OX40 agonist ivuxolimab in advanced cancers. Here immunoSEQ multiplex PCR was the method, and the copy in TCRdb shows in-frame clones only, minus some. There are some 100,000 clones in the sample; approximately 90% occur only once, and 0.15% to 0.2% lies in the top ten. V was pared by 5 bases and J by 0 bases, with 14 bases of the junction left unmatched. This CDR3 contains 19 residues. In germline, CDR1 is SEHNR, CDR2 FQNEAQ (reference sequence). Specimen: CD4+ or CD8+ T cells sorted from blood, collected in a trial of the OX40 agonist ivuxolimab. This rearrangement joins TRBV7-9 to TRBJ2-3; TRBD1 matches 10 bases. The clonotype originates from an adult with an advanced solid tumor such as melanoma, head and neck, liver or kidney cancer. Written as DNA, the CDR3 is TGTGCCAGCAGCCGAGCCCCGGGACAGGGGACCGCTAGCACAGATACGCAGTATTTT. As protein: CASSRAPGQGTASTDTQYF.